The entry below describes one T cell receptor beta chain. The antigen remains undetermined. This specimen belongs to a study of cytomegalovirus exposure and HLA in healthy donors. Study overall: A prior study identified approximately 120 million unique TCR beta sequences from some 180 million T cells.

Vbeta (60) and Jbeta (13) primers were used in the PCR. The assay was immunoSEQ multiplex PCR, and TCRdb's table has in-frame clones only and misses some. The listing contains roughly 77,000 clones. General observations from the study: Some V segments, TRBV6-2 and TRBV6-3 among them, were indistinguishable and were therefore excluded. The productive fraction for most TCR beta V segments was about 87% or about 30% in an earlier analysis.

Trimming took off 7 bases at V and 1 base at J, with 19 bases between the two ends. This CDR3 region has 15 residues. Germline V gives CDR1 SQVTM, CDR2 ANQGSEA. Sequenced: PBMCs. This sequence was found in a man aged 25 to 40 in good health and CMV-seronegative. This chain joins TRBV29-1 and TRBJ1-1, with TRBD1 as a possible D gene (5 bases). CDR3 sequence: CSAEGQSTGNTEAFF. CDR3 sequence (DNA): TGCAGCGCTGAGGGGCAGTCAACAGGGAACACTGAAGCTTTCTTT.